The 9 T cell receptor beta chains listed next were all sequenced from one sample in a study of blood T cell repertoires in COVID-19. Profiling relied on immunoSEQ multiplex PCR, and the TCRdb table lists in-frame clones only, not all of them. Among more than 250,000 clones listed, more than 85% were seen once. The sequenced sample consisted of PBMCs or T cells enriched from blood (not recorded which). Receptors originate from a woman under 40 who had recovered from COVID-19.

This clone has a handful of counts. CDR3 sequence: CASRAGTAFSYEQYF. DNA of the CDR3: TGTGCCAGCAGAGCAGGGACAGCCTTCTCCTACGAGCAGTACTTC. This chain links TRBV2 with TRBJ2-7, with 7 bases fitting TRBD1. The germline gives CDR1 SNHLY, CDR2 FYNNEI. CDR3 length equals 15 residues. V lost 6 bases, J lost 0 bases, and 8 bases stayed unmatched.

The rearrangement joins TRBV24-1 to TRBJ2-2; 7 bases fit TRBD2. The CDR3 has 16 residues. Germline V gene sequence: CDR1 KGHDR, CDR2 SFDVKD. J lost 4 bases, V lost 7 bases, and 11 bases had no gene match. CDR3 DNA: TGTGCCACCAGAGCCTCTGGGGGGGGACGCACCGGGGAGCTGTTTTTT. Translation: CATRASGGGRTGELFF.

V and J are TRBV19 and TRBJ1-2, with D hard to call. The V end was cut by 5 bases, the J end by 0 bases, with 13 bases between. Germline CDR1 reads LNHDA; CDR2 reads SQIVND (reference sequence). The length of the CDR3 is 15 residues. This CDR3 is CASSAYSGTNYGYTF. In nucleotides, the CDR3 is TGTGCCAGTAGTGCTTACAGCGGAACTAACTATGGCTACACCTTC.

V usage is TRBV6-6 and J usage is TRBJ1-1; possibly TRBD1 for D (6 bases). The V and J ends lost 5 bases and 3 bases respectively, with 19 bases between them. Germline V lookup: CDR1 MNHNY, CDR2 SVGAGI (reference sequence). CDR3 length equals 16 residues. CDR3 DNA sequence: TGTGCCAGCAGTCGATCTATTGGGGCAGGGGACACTGAAGCTTTCTTT. The encoded protein is CASSRSIGAGDTEAFF.

The chain combines TRBV25-1 with TRBJ1-4, with TRBD1 matching 9 bases. Trimming at V came to 6 bases and at J to 8 bases, leaving 10 bases not matched to a gene. The CDR3 has 15 residues. CDR1 and CDR2 (germline): MGHDK, SYGVNS. CDR3 bases: TGTGCCAGCAGCGCCGGACAGGGGTTTCGCGAAAAACTGTTTTTT. Encoded protein: CASSAGQGFREKLFF.

This chain connects TRBV6-2 or TRBV6-3 to TRBJ2-1; 11 positions match TRBD2. V was pared by 4 bases and J by 7 bases, with 6 bases of the junction left unmatched. Per germline, CDR1 MNHEY and CDR2 SVGEGT. The CDR3 is 15 residues long. CDR3 loop: CASSLLAGVGNEQFF. The CDR3 coding sequence is TGTGCCAGCAGTTTACTAGCGGGAGTAGGGAATGAGCAGTTCTTC.

Written as DNA, the CDR3 is TGTGCCAGCAGGGGAGCGAACACCGGGGAGCTGTTTTTT. This encodes CASRGANTGELFF. V gene TRBV6-5 combines with J gene TRBJ2-2; D possibly corresponds to TRBD2 (5 bases). V lost 6 bases and J 0 bases, leaving 5 bases between the germline ends. The CDR3 is 13 amino acids. Germline assignment: CDR1 MNHEY and CDR2 SVGAGI.

The chain couples TRBV5-4 to TRBJ1-2; the match to TRBD1 covers 9 bases. CDR3 size: 13 residues. Unmatched junction bases numbered 5, after V lost 5 bases and J lost 6 bases. CDR1 and CDR2 (germline): SGHNT, YYREEE (reference sequence). The CDR3 sequence is CASSGQGSNGYTF. The CDR3 nucleotides are TGTGCCAGCAGTGGACAGGGGTCGAATGGCTACACCTTC.

The CDR3 spells CASSERETGSTYNEQFF. In DNA form, the CDR3 reads TGCGCCAGCAGCGAGAGGGAGACAGGGAGCACTTACAATGAGCAGTTCTTC. The chain uses TRBV5-1 and TRBJ2-1, with 7 bases fitting TRBD1. CDR3 length: 17 residues. The ends lost 4 bases at V and 4 bases at J; junction bases unmatched: 14. CDR1 is SGHRS and CDR2 is YFSETQ in the germline V gene.